This T cell receptor beta chain appears in the sequencing data of a study of blood T cell repertoires in COVID-19. On the study more broadly: The origin of the acute and convalescent COVID-19 samples was the United States, Italy and Spain. T cells, B-cell-depleted T cells, or PBMCs provided the cDNA or gDNA that served as material.

The sample holds a few counts of this clone. Trimming took off 0 bases at V and 3 bases at J, with 12 bases between the two ends. CDR1 and CDR2 (germline): MNHEY, SVGEGT. The length of the CDR3 is 16 residues. Authors' data handling: Amplification from reference gene primers served as the basis for estimated nucleated cell counts. Profiling relied on immunoSEQ multiplex PCR, and the TCRdb table lists in-frame clones only, not all of them. That table is the source of V, J and clone size, and D and trimming were worked out from the DNA. The sample shows around 130,000 clones, around 85% of them seen only once.

The clonotype was recovered from a human donor in a cohort sampled during active COVID-19. V is TRBV6-2 or TRBV6-3 and J is TRBJ1-5, with a possible D match to TRBD1 (5 bases). Sequenced: peripheral blood. Here the CDR3 DNA reads TGTGCCAGCAGTTACTCGAAGGTGACAGCCAATCAGCCCCAGCATTTT. Translated, it gives CASSYSKVTANQPQHF.